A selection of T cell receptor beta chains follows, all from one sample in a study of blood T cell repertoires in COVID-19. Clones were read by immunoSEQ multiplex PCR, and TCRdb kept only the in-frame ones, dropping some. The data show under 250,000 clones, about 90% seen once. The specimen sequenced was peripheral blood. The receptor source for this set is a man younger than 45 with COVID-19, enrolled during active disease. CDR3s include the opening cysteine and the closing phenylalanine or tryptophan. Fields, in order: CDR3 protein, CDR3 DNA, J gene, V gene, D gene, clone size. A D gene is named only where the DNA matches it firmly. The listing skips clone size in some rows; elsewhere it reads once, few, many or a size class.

CDR3 protein: CASSPGTGYVTEAFF
CDR3 DNA: TGTGCCAGCAGTCCGGGGACAGGGTATGTCACTGAAGCTTTCTTT
J gene: TRBJ1-1
V gene: TRBV27
D gene: TRBD1
clone size: once

CDR3 protein: CASSPGLIYEQYF
CDR3 DNA: TGCGCCAGCAGCCCGGGACTTATCTACGAGCAGTACTTC
J gene: TRBJ2-7
V gene: TRBV5-1
D gene: .
clone size: .

CDR3 protein: CAISESPGLETQYF
CDR3 DNA: TGTGCCATCAGTGAGTCTCCCGGGTTGGAGACCCAGTACTTC
J gene: TRBJ2-5
V gene: TRBV10-3
D gene: .
clone size: .

CDR3 protein: CASSEVTDTEAFF
CDR3 DNA: TGCGCCAGCAGTGAGGTTACGGACACTGAAGCTTTCTTT
J gene: TRBJ1-1
V gene: TRBV10-1
D gene: .
clone size: few

CDR3 protein: CASSLDSKQFF
CDR3 DNA: TGTGCCAGCAGCTTGGATAGCAAGCAGTTCTTC
J gene: TRBJ2-1
V gene: TRBV5-6
D gene: .
clone size: few

CDR3 protein: CASSLLGVRDNSPLHF
CDR3 DNA: TGTGCCAGCAGCTTGTTAGGGGTGAGAGACAATTCACCCCTCCACTTT
J gene: TRBJ1-6
V gene: TRBV5-6
D gene: .
clone size: .

CDR3 protein: CASSRDRGSYGYTF
CDR3 DNA: TGTGCCAGCAGTCGGGACAGGGGGAGCTATGGCTACACCTTC
J gene: TRBJ1-2
V gene: TRBV6-5
D gene: TRBD1
clone size: .

CDR3 protein: CASTGLAGLNTEAFF
CDR3 DNA: TGTGCCAGCACGGGTTTGGCAGGGCTGAACACTGAAGCTTTCTTT
J gene: TRBJ1-1
V gene: TRBV25-1
D gene: .
clone size: .

CDR3 protein: CASSLETGSYNEQFF
CDR3 DNA: TGCGCCAGCAGTCTGGAAACAGGGTCCTACAATGAGCAGTTCTTC
J gene: TRBJ2-1
V gene: TRBV5-1
D gene: .
clone size: .

CDR3 protein: CASSDRVRETQYF
CDR3 DNA: TGCGCCAGCAGCGACAGGGTTAGAGAGACCCAGTACTTC
J gene: TRBJ2-5
V gene: TRBV5-1
D gene: TRBD1
clone size: .

CDR3 protein: CASSIDRVGVGTDTQYF
CDR3 DNA: TGTGCCAGCAGCATCGACAGGGTTGGGGTGGGCACAGATACGCAGTATTTT
J gene: TRBJ2-3
V gene: TRBV7-9
D gene: TRBD1
clone size: .

CDR3 protein: CASSGVGTSYPDTQYF
CDR3 DNA: TGTGCCAGCAGTGGGGTGGGGACTAGCTATCCAGATACGCAGTATTTT
J gene: TRBJ2-3
V gene: TRBV6-6
D gene: TRBD2
clone size: .

CDR3 protein: CASSYRTGVGSPLHF
CDR3 DNA: TGTGCCAGCAGTTACAGGACAGGGGTGGGATCACCCCTCCACTTT
J gene: TRBJ1-6
V gene: TRBV6-5
D gene: TRBD1
clone size: .

CDR3 protein: CASSEFEGSNYNEQFF
CDR3 DNA: TGTGCCAGCAGTGAATTCGAGGGATCTAACTACAATGAGCAGTTCTTC
J gene: TRBJ2-1
V gene: TRBV2
D gene: .
clone size: .

CDR3 protein: CASSLESFRDYGYTF
CDR3 DNA: TGTGCCAGCAGCTTAGAGTCCTTCAGGGACTATGGCTACACCTTC
J gene: TRBJ1-2
V gene: TRBV11-2
D gene: .
clone size: .

CDR3 protein: CASTEQDYGYTF
CDR3 DNA: TGTGCCAGCACCGAACAGGATTATGGCTACACCTTC
J gene: TRBJ1-2
V gene: TRBV6-5
D gene: .
clone size: .

CDR3 protein: CASSWTTGYNEQFF
CDR3 DNA: TGTGCCAGCAGCTGGACTACAGGCTACAATGAGCAGTTCTTC
J gene: TRBJ2-1
V gene: TRBV7-9
D gene: .
clone size: once

CDR3 protein: CASSLGGGAYYGYTF
CDR3 DNA: TGTGCCAGCAGCTTAGGAGGGGGCGCTTATTATGGCTACACCTTC
J gene: TRBJ1-2
V gene: TRBV13
D gene: TRBD1
clone size: once

CDR3 protein: CASSYGLDKPYEQYF
CDR3 DNA: TGTGCCAGCAGTTATGGGTTAGACAAACCCTACGAGCAGTACTTC
J gene: TRBJ2-7
V gene: TRBV6-5
D gene: .
clone size: .

CDR3 protein: CASSPGGLNQPQHF
CDR3 DNA: TGTGCCAGCAGCCCTGGGGGGTTGAATCAGCCCCAGCATTTT
J gene: TRBJ1-5
V gene: TRBV6-2/TRBV6-3
D gene: .
clone size: .

CDR3 protein: CASSLNSGGARTDTQYF
CDR3 DNA: TGTGCCAGCAGCTTGAATAGCGGGGGGGCCCGCACAGATACGCAGTATTTT
J gene: TRBJ2-3
V gene: TRBV7-3
D gene: TRBD2
clone size: .

CDR3 protein: CASSLASGQPQHF
CDR3 DNA: TGTGCCAGCAGTTTAGCGTCCGGGCAGCCCCAGCATTTT
J gene: TRBJ1-5
V gene: TRBV12-3/TRBV12-4
D gene: .
clone size: few